This T cell receptor (beta chain) was captured in a study of blood T cells in healthy people across ages. Study context: Template switching picked up about one barcoded beta molecule for each two T cells.

This clonotype was detected only a few times. A second PCR of roughly 7 to 11 cycles used a sample-barcoded 5' primer and a J-beta primer mix. Each cDNA was tagged by a template-switch adaptor containing 12 random nucleotides. TCRdb analysed the 5' RACE reads with MiXCR anew, one entry per CDR3 protein. The sample holds over a million distinct CDR3 sequences, about 40% seen once. The CDR3 extends over 15 amino acids. Germline CDR1 reads DFQATT; CDR2 reads SNEGSKA (reference sequence). The V and J ends lost 2 bases and 0 bases respectively, with 14 bases between them. The donors, healthy Caucasians from Russia, were aged 6 to 90. Each donor had approximately 10 milliliters of peripheral blood drawn.

This clonotype was sampled from a young woman in good health. The V call is TRBV20-1, the J call TRBJ2-7, with a weak D call TRBD2 (5 bases). Specimen: blood. The chain's CDR3 is CSARPQRTPSYEQYF. CDR3 coding DNA: TGCAGTGCTAGACCCCAGCGGACCCCCTCCTACGAGCAGTACTTC.